Presented here are 5 T cell receptor beta chains from one specimen sequenced in a study of siplizumab effects on memory and regulatory T cells. Generated by immunoSEQ multiplex PCR, the TCRdb table keeps only in-frame clones and is missing some. The sample consists of around 100,000 clones, about 91% of them appearing once. Sequences were obtained from CD4+ T cells sorted from blood. The receptors come from a human donor in good health.

This rearrangement joins TRBV30 to TRBJ1-2; D not certain. Germline V gene data show CDR1 as GTSNPN and CDR2 as SVGIG (reference sequence). The germline V and J ends were trimmed by 2 bases and 3 bases, with 16 bases remaining between them. CDR3 size: 15 residues. The CDR3 sequence is CAWSPPRVDYYGYTF. The CDR3 DNA sequence: TGTGCCTGGAGTCCCCCACGGGTGGATTACTATGGCTACACCTTC.

The chain has TRBV5-1 and TRBJ1-2, with D perhaps matching TRBD1 (5 bases). Trimming cost V 2 bases and J 6 bases, with 11 bases left between them. The CDR3 totals 13 residues. CDR1 is SGHRS, CDR2 YFSETQ, per germline. This chain's CDR3 is CASSLLREDGYTF. DNA for the CDR3: TGCGCCAGCAGCTTACTCAGGGAGGATGGCTACACCTTC.

This sequence joins TRBV28 and TRBJ2-1; unclear D gene. Per the germline V gene, CDR1 is MDHEN and CDR2 is SYDVKM. This CDR3 is built from 12 residues. The V end lost 7 bases, the J end lost 7 bases, and 11 bases lay between the germline ends. The CDR3 here is CASTSTKNEQFF. The DNA of the CDR3 is TGTGCCAGCACCTCCACAAAAAATGAGCAGTTCTTC.

The J gene is TRBJ1-2, the V gene TRBV30, with D perhaps TRBD1 (5 bases). V was shortened by 2 bases and J by 5 bases, with 9 bases between the two germline ends. The CDR3 covers 12 residues. In germline, CDR1 is GTSNPN, CDR2 SVGIG (reference sequence). Written as DNA, the CDR3 is TGTGCCTGGAGTCCCGAGGGGTATGGCTACACCTTC. The encoded protein is CAWSPEGYGYTF.

This rearrangement joins TRBV5-1 to TRBJ2-1; the match to TRBD2 covers 10 bases. Germline lookup yields CDR1 SGHRS and CDR2 YFSETQ. This CDR3 has 17 residues. V shed 3 bases, J shed 8 bases, and the junction held 14 bases outside the gene matches. The DNA for the CDR3 is TGCGCCAGCAGCTCCCGGGATTTACTAGCGGGGAAGGATGAGCAGTTCTTC. Protein: CASSSRDLLAGKDEQFF.